The 30 T cell receptor beta chains presented below share a single source sample, sequenced in a study of blood T cell repertoires in COVID-19. Here immunoSEQ multiplex PCR was the method, and the copy in TCRdb shows in-frame clones only, minus some. The sample lists 25,000 to 40,000 clones, around 90% seen once, with about 14% in the top ten. Input material: peripheral blood. These receptor sequences come from a man aged 55 to 69 with active COVID-19.

This clone appeared a single time. The chain has TRBV28 and TRBJ1-6; the D is unclear. The germline V gene has CDR1 MDHEN and CDR2 SYDVKM. V gave up 6 bases and J gave up 7 bases, with 16 bases separating them. The CDR3 covers 15 residues. The CDR3 bases are TGTGCCAGCAGCCCTGGAGGAGGCGTCAATTCACCCCTCCACTTT. It translates to CASSPGGGVNSPLHF.

A few counts support this clone. The rearrangement links TRBV2 to TRBJ1-2; D not certain. The V end lost 5 bases, the J end lost 5 bases, and 12 bases lay between the germline ends. Looked up from germline, CDR1 is SNHLY and CDR2 is FYNNEI. This CDR3 comprises 13 residues. DNA for the CDR3: TGTGCCAGCAGTTCCCTGGAGTTATATGGCTACACCTTC. This encodes CASSSLELYGYTF.

This rearrangement joins TRBV5-4 to TRBJ2-5, with a tentative D call TRBD1 (5 bases). Germline-derived CDR1 and CDR2 are SGHNT and YYREEE (reference sequence). This CDR3 has 15 amino acids. Deletions cut 1 base from V and 2 bases from J, with 12 bases between. The CDR3 loop reads CASSLTAGQQETQYF. For the CDR3, the DNA is TGTGCCAGCAGCTTGACGGCAGGGCAACAAGAGACCCAGTACTTC.

This sequence joins TRBV18 and TRBJ1-2, with 7 positions matching TRBD1. V lost 3 bases, J lost 5 bases, and 9 bases stayed unmatched. There are 15 residues in the CDR3. Germline V gene data show CDR1 as KGHSH and CDR2 as LQKENI. The CDR3 reads CASSPDPGQRYGYTF. Written as DNA, the CDR3 is TGTGCCAGCTCACCCGATCCGGGACAGCGGTATGGCTACACCTTC.

V and J are TRBV11-2 and TRBJ1-1; the match to TRBD1 covers 7 bases. The junction had 9 bases not matched to a gene; V was cut back by 5 bases and J by 0 bases. The CDR3 is 16 amino acids. Germline V gene lookup returns CDR1 SGHAT and CDR2 FQNNGV. The CDR3 DNA reads TGTGCCAGCAGCAATAACAGGGGATTTATGAACACTGAAGCTTTCTTT. It translates to CASSNNRGFMNTEAFF.

The rearrangement links TRBV5-1 to TRBJ2-2; TRBD1 aligns across 8 bases. The CDR3 extends over 17 amino acids. J gave up 4 bases and V 0 bases, and 8 bases lay outside the gene matches. Looked up from germline, CDR1 is SGHRS and CDR2 is YFSETQ. CDR3 DNA sequence: TGCGCCAGCAGCTTGGATCCGAGGACAGGGAGCACCGGGGAGCTGTTTTTT. Amino acids: CASSLDPRTGSTGELFF.

The chain employs TRBV11-1 and TRBJ2-1; D not certain. The V gene's germline CDR1 is SGHAT and CDR2 FQDESV (reference sequence). V was shortened by 5 bases and J by 3 bases, with 11 bases between the two germline ends. CDR3 length equals 14 residues. The CDR3 bases are TGTGCCAGCAGCCCTCCTCCCTTCTACAATGAGCAGTTCTTC. This sequence encodes CASSPPPFYNEQFF.

The genes are TRBV19 and TRBJ2-6, with 10 bases fitting TRBD1. Germline assignment: CDR1 LNHDA and CDR2 SQIVND (reference sequence). With V trimmed by 4 bases and J by 0 bases, 6 bases remained unmatched. CDR3 length: 18 amino acids. The CDR3 DNA reads TGTGCCAGTAGTACAAGACAGGGGGCGCTCTCTGGGGCCAACGTCCTGACTTTC. This encodes CASSTRQGALSGANVLTF.

This clone was seen a single time. This chain uses TRBV7-2 with TRBJ1-5; D gene uncertain. The germline CDR1 and CDR2 sequences are SGHTA and FQGNSA. This CDR3 comprises 12 residues. V lost 1 base and J lost 5, with 3 bases in between. CDR3 in DNA: TGTGCCAGCAGCTTAGGAGATCAGCCCCAGCATTTT. It encodes CASSLGDQPQHF.

The rearrangement uses TRBV6-5 and TRBJ2-7, with 9 bases fitting TRBD1. In germline, CDR1 is MNHEY, CDR2 SVGAGI. Trimming removed 6 bases from V and 2 bases from J; junction bases left unmatched: 8. CDR3 length equals 15 residues. Written as DNA, the CDR3 is TGTGCCAGCAGCGCCTCTGGGACAGGGACCTACGAGCAGTACTTC. Translation gives CASSASGTGTYEQYF.

This chain links TRBV15 with TRBJ2-3; D not certain. The CDR3 contains 12 residues. V was pared by 4 bases and J by 5 bases, with 7 bases between. Germline CDR1 is LNHNV and CDR2 is YYDKDF (reference sequence). CDR3 DNA: TGTGCCACCAGCATCACGGGAGATACGCAGTATTTT. Protein sequence: CATSITGDTQYF.

The chain employs TRBV11-1 and TRBJ2-5; possible D gene TRBD1, 5 bases. In germline, CDR1 is SGHAT, CDR2 FQDESV (reference sequence). Trimming cost V 5 bases and J 7 bases, with 14 bases left between them. There are 13 residues in the CDR3. In DNA form, the CDR3 reads TGTGCCAGCAGCCCAGGCAGGGCCGGGACCCAGTACTTC. It translates to CASSPGRAGTQYF. The whole variable domain, filled in from reference TRBV11-1 and TRBJ2-5, reads EAEVAQSPRYKITEKSQAVAFWCDPISGHATLYWYRQILGQGPELLVQFQDESVVDDSQLPKDRFSAERLKGVDSTLKIQPAELGDSAMYLCASSPGRAGTQYFGPGTRLLVL.

The V and J genes are TRBV2 and TRBJ2-7, with 12 bases fitting TRBD2. Germline V lookup: CDR1 SNHLY, CDR2 FYNNEI. After removal of 10 bases from V and 3 bases from J, the junction contained 19 bases not matched to a gene. The CDR3 consists of 18 residues. The CDR3 DNA sequence: TGTGCCATCCTCCTCGACAGGACTAGGACTAGCGGGATCTACGAGCAGTACTTC. It translates to CAILLDRTRTSGIYEQYF. The full variable domain, in which reference TRBV2 and TRBJ2-7 provide the parts outside the CDR3, is EPEVTQTPSHQVTQMGQEVILRCVPISNHLYFYWYRQILGQKVEFLVSFYNNEISEKSEIFDDQFSVERPDGSNFTLKIRSTKLEDSAMYFCAILLDRTRTSGIYEQYFGPGTRLTVT.

This chain links TRBV12-3 or TRBV12-4 with TRBJ2-5; no definite D call. V dropped 4 bases and J dropped 5 bases, with 8 bases sitting between them. CDR3 length: 12 residues. The CDR3 nucleotides read TGTGCCAGCAGTTCCCGAAGCGAGACCCAGTACTTC. Its translation is CASSSRSETQYF.

The table lists this clone with a count of one. The V gene is TRBV27, the J gene TRBJ1-2, with TRBD1 matching 9 bases. This CDR3 is built from 15 residues. V trimming: 6 bases; J trimming: 4 bases; junction bases outside the gene matches: 9. From germline, CDR1 is MNHEY and CDR2 SMNVEV (reference sequence). Here the CDR3 reads CASSTPGQGSYGYTF. The CDR3 DNA sequence: TGTGCCAGCAGCACACCGGGACAGGGAAGCTATGGCTACACCTTC.

The chain employs TRBV7-2 and TRBJ2-3; TRBD2 aligns across 12 bases. V lost 3 bases and J lost 2; bases outside the gene matches: 3. CDR3 length: 16 residues. Germline values: CDR1 SGHTA, CDR2 FQGNSA. The CDR3 nucleotides are TGTGCCAGCAGCTTCGGACTAGCGGGAACCACAGATACGCAGTATTTT. Residues: CASSFGLAGTTDTQYF.

This chain uses TRBV2 with TRBJ2-5; D is unclear. V lost 3 bases and J lost 2, with 13 bases in between. Per germline, CDR1 SNHLY and CDR2 FYNNEI. This CDR3 has 15 residues. CDR3 residues: CASSDPDGEQETQYF. The CDR3 DNA reads TGTGCCAGCAGTGATCCCGACGGAGAACAAGAGACCCAGTACTTC.

The genes are TRBV3-1 (or the pseudogene TRBV3-2) and TRBJ2-3; the D gene is possibly TRBD2 (6 bases). V shed 6 bases and J shed 3 bases, with 19 bases lying between them. This CDR3 region has 16 residues. Germline loops: CDR1 LGHDT, CDR2 YNNKEL (reference sequence). CDR3 DNA sequence: TGTGCCAGCAGACTGGGGAGCTTAGCGGAAACAGATACGCAGTATTTT. Translated, it gives CASRLGSLAETDTQYF.

J is TRBJ2-7 and V is TRBV7-2; 8 positions agree with TRBD2. The CDR3 spans 14 residues. From germline, CDR1 is SGHTA and CDR2 FQGNSA. V shed 5 bases and J 4 bases; nucleotides not matched to a gene: 7. In DNA form, the CDR3 reads TGTGCCAGCAGCCACAGCGGGAGTCGGTACGAGCAGTACTTC. This sequence encodes CASSHSGSRYEQYF.

The rearrangement links TRBV18 to TRBJ2-3; TRBD2 might be the D (6 bases). There are 15 residues in the CDR3. Germline V gives CDR1 KGHSH, CDR2 LQKENI. V was trimmed by 6 bases and J by 3 bases, leaving 16 bases between them. This CDR3 reads CASSQTSLGTDTQYF. In DNA, the CDR3 is TGTGCCAGCTCTCAGACTAGTTTAGGAACAGATACGCAGTATTTT.

The chain has TRBV27 and TRBJ2-7; the match to TRBD1 covers 9 bases. The CDR3 covers 15 residues. Germline lookup yields CDR1 MNHEY and CDR2 SMNVEV (reference sequence). The V gene end was trimmed by 6 bases and the J gene end by 6 bases; junction bases not matched to a gene: 12. This CDR3 reads CASSPMGTGRLEQYF. DNA of the CDR3: TGTGCCAGCAGCCCAATGGGGACAGGGCGTCTCGAGCAGTACTTC.

The chain links TRBV30 to TRBJ2-7; D is possibly TRBD1 (6 bases). Trimming took 0 bases from V and 1 from J, leaving 19 bases between them. This CDR3 has 17 amino acids. Germline CDR1 and CDR2: GTSNPN and SVGIG (reference sequence). The CDR3 reads CAWSVLGGGQGSYEQYF. Here the CDR3 DNA reads TGTGCCTGGAGTGTACTGGGCGGCGGCCAGGGGTCCTACGAGCAGTACTTC.

The rearrangement uses TRBV3-1 (or the pseudogene TRBV3-2) and TRBJ1-3, with TRBD1 matching 7 bases. Germline CDR1 and CDR2: LGHDT and YNNKEL (reference sequence). J was trimmed by 2 bases and V by 4 bases; bases with no gene match: 2. This CDR3 is 14 amino acids long. CDR3 DNA sequence: TGTGCCAGCAGCCCGACAGGGACTGGAAACACCATATATTTT. Protein: CASSPTGTGNTIYF.

V gene TRBV7-8 combines with J gene TRBJ1-1; weak D call: TRBD1 (5 bases). The CDR3 spans 15 residues. The ends were cut back, 2 bases at V and 5 bases at J, with 15 bases in the middle. CDR1 is SGHVS and CDR2 is FQNEAQ in the germline V gene. CDR3 sequence (DNA): TGTGCCAGCAGCTTACAACCCAGGGAGGCGACTGAAGCTTTCTTT. It is translated as CASSLQPREATEAFF.

The chain couples TRBV6-5 to TRBJ2-1; tentative D call: TRBD1 (5 bases). CDR1 is MNHEY and CDR2 is SVGAGI in the germline V gene. V lost 7 bases, J lost 0 bases, and 13 bases lay in between. CDR3 size: 15 residues. The CDR3 DNA is TGTGCCAGCACCCAGACAGCAAACTCCTACAATGAGCAGTTCTTC. Its protein product is CASTQTANSYNEQFF.

The chain combines TRBV10-3 with TRBJ2-1, with D tentatively TRBD2 (6 bases). CDR3 length: 13 residues. V was cut by 6 bases and J by 3 bases, with 9 bases left in between. Per the germline V gene, CDR1 is ENHRY and CDR2 is SYGVKD. The CDR3 protein is CAISRTNYNEQFF. The CDR3 nucleotides are TGTGCCATCAGCCGGACTAACTACAATGAGCAGTTCTTC.

This chain joins TRBV19 and TRBJ2-1; TRBD2 agrees at 10 bases. J was trimmed by 7 bases and V by 5 bases; bases with no gene match: 5. CDR3 length equals 14 residues. Per germline, CDR1 LNHDA and CDR2 SQIVND (reference sequence). The CDR3 region has the DNA TGTGCCAGTAGTGTAGGACTAGCGGTAAATGAGCAGTTCTTC. Amino acid sequence: CASSVGLAVNEQFF.

V is TRBV7-2 and J is TRBJ2-5, with D perhaps TRBD2 (5 bases). Germline V gives CDR1 SGHTA, CDR2 FQGNSA. This CDR3 comprises 14 residues. V lost 5 bases to trimming and J lost 4 bases, with 14 bases between them. Written as DNA, the CDR3 is TGTGCCAGCAGCGCAAGGGTCGCGGGAGAGACCCAGTACTTC. Translation: CASSARVAGETQYF. Full variable domain (outside the CDR3, taken from reference TRBV7-2 and TRBJ2-5): GAGVSQSPSNKVTEKGKDVELRCDPISGHTALYWYRQSLGQGLEFLIYFQGNSAPDKSGLPSDRFSAERTGGSVSTLTIQRTQQEDSAVYLCASSARVAGETQYFGPGTRLLVL.

The V gene is TRBV4-1, the J gene TRBJ2-1, with 8 bases lining up with TRBD2. CDR1 is MGHRA, CDR2 YSYEKL, per germline. The CDR3 spans 16 residues. V trimming: 0 bases; J trimming: 1 base; junction bases outside the gene matches: 2. The CDR3 reads CASSQEPSGSYNEQFF. The CDR3 nucleotides read TGCGCCAGCAGCCAAGAGCCTAGCGGGTCCTACAATGAGCAGTTCTTC.

The V gene is TRBV6-5, the J gene TRBJ1-2; D remains unclear. The germline CDR1 and CDR2 sequences are MNHEY and SVGAGI. This CDR3 is 15 amino acids long. V was cut by 0 bases and J by 5 bases, with 13 bases left in between. In DNA form, the CDR3 reads TGTGCCAGCAGTTACTCGAAATACAGTGATTATGGCTACACCTTC. Residues: CASSYSKYSDYGYTF.